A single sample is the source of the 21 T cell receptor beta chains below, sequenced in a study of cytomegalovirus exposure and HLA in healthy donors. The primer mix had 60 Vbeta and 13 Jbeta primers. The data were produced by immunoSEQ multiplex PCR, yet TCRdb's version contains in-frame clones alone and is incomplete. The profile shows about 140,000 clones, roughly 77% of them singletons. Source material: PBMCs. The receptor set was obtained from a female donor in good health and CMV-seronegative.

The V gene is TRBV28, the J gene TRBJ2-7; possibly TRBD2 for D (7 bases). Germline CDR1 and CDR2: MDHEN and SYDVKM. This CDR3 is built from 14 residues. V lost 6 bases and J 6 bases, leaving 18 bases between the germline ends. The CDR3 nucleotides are TGTGCCAGCAGACAAAGGGGGGGCCCCTTCGAGCAGTACTTC. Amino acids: CASRQRGGPFEQYF.

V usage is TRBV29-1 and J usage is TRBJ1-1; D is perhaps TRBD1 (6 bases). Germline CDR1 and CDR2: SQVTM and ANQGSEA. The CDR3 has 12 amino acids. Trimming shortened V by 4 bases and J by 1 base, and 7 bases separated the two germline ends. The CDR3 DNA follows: TGCAGCGTTGGGGGACAGAACACTGAAGCTTTCTTT. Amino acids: CSVGGQNTEAFF.

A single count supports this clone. This CDR3 reads CASIDLHARNYGYTF. CDR3 coding DNA: TGTGCCAGCATAGATCTCCACGCACGAAACTATGGCTACACCTTC. The chain has TRBV6-4 and TRBJ1-2; D is unresolved. Germline CDR1 and CDR2: MRHNA and SNTAGT. This CDR3 has 15 amino acids. V lost 7 bases, J lost 2 bases, and 17 bases lay in between.

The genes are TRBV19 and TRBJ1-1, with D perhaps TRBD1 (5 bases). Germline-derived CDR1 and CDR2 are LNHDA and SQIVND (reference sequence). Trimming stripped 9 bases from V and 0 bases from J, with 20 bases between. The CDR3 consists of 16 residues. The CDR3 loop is CASYAGTPTMNTEAFF. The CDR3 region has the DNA TGTGCCAGCTACGCTGGGACTCCTACCATGAACACTGAAGCTTTCTTT. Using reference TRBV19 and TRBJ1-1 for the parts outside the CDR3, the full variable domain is DGGITQSPKYLFRKEGQNVTLSCEQNLNHDAMYWYRQDPGQGLRLIYYSQIVNDFQKGDIAEGYSVSREKKESFPLTVTSAQKNPTAFYLCASYAGTPTMNTEAFFGQGTRLTVV.

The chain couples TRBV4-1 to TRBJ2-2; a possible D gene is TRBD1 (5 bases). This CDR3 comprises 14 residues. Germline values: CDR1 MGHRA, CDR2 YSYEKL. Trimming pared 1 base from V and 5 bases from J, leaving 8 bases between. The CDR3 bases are TGCGCCAGCAGCCAAGTTAGGGGAACCGGGGAGCTGTTTTTT. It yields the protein CASSQVRGTGELFF.

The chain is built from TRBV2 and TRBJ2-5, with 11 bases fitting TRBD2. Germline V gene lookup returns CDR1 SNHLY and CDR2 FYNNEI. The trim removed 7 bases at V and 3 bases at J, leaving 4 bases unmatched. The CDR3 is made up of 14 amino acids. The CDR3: CASNLLAGEETQYF. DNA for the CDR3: TGTGCCAGCAACTTACTAGCGGGGGAAGAGACCCAGTACTTC.

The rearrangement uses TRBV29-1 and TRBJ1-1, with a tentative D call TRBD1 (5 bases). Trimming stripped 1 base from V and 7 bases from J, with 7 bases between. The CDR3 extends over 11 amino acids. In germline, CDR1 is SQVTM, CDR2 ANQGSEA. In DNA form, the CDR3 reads TGCAGCGTTGAAGTGGGGGGTGAAGCTTTCTTT. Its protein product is CSVEVGGEAFF.

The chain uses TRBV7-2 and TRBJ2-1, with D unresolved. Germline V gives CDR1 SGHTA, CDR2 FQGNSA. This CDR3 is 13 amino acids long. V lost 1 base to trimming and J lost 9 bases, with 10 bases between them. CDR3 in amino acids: CASSLGVSGEQFF. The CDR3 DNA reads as TGTGCCAGCAGCTTAGGAGTCTCGGGTGAGCAGTTCTTC.

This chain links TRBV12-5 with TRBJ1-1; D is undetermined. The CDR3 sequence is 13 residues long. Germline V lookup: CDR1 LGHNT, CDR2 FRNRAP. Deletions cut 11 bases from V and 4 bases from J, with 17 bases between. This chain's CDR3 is CAGQREGVTEAFF. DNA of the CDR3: TGTGCTGGGCAAAGAGAGGGTGTCACTGAAGCTTTCTTT.

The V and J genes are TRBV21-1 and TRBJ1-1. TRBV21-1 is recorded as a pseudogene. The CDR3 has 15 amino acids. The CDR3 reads CASSSGVQYNTEAFF. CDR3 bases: TGTGCCAGCAGCTCGGGAGTACAGTACAACACTGAAGCTTTCTTT.

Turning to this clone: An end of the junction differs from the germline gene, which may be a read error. The DNA for the CDR3 is TGTGCCAGCAGCCCAGGACTAGCGGTCTCCAACGAGCAGTACTTC. Its protein product is CASSPGLAVSNEQYF. The rearrangement joins TRBV9 to TRBJ2-7; TRBD2 matches 10 bases. The CDR3 is made up of 15 amino acids. CDR1 is SGDLS and CDR2 is YYNGEE in the germline V gene.

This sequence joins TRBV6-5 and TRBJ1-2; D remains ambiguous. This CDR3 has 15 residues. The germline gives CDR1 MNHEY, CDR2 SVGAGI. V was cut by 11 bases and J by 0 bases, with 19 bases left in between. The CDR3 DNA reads TGTGCCGTAGCACGAGGGCAGGCGACTAACTATGGCTACACCTTC. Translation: CAVARGQATNYGYTF.

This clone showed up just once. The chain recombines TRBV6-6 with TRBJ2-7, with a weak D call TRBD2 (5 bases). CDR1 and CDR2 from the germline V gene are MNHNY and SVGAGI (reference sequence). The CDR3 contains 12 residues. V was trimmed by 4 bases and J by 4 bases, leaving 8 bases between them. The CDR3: CASSSTGYEQYF. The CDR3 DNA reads TGTGCCAGCAGTTCAACGGGGTACGAGCAGTACTTC.

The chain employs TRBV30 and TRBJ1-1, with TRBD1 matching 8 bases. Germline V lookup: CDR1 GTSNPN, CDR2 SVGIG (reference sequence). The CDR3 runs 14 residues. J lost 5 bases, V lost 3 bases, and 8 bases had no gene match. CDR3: CAWRAGGGGTEAFF. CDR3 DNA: TGTGCCTGGAGGGCAGGGGGCGGTGGAACTGAAGCTTTCTTT. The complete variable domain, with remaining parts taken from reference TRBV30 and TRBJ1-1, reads SQTIHQWPATLVQPVGSPLSLECTVEGTSNPNLYWYRQAAGRGLQLLFYSVGIGQISSEVPQNLSASRPQDRQFILSSKKLLLSDSGFYLCAWRAGGGGTEAFFGQGTRLTVV.

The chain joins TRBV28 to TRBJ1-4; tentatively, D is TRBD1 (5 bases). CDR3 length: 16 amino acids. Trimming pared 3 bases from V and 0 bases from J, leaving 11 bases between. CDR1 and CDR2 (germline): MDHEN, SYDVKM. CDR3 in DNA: TGTGCCAGCAGTTTCTTCCAGGGCGCAACTAATGAAAAACTGTTTTTT. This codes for CASSFFQGATNEKLFF.

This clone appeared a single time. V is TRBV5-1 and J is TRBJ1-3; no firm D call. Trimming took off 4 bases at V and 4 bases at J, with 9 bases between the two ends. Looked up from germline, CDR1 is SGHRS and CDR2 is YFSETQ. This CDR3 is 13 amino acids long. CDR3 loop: CASSGGYGNTIYF. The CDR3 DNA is TGCGCCAGCAGCGGAGGGTACGGAAACACCATATATTTT.

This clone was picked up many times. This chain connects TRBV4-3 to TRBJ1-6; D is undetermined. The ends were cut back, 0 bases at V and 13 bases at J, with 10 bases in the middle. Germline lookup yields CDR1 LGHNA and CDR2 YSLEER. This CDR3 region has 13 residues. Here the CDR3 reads CASSQDLFFPLHF. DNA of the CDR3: TGCGCCAGCAGCCAAGACCTCTTTTTTCCCCTCCACTTT.

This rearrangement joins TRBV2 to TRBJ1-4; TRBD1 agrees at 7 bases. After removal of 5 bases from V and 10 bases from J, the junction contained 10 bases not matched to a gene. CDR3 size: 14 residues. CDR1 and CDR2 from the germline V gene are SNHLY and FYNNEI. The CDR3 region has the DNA TGTGCCAGCAGTCTTCAGGGGGAAGGGAGAAAACTGTTTTTT. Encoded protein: CASSLQGEGRKLFF.

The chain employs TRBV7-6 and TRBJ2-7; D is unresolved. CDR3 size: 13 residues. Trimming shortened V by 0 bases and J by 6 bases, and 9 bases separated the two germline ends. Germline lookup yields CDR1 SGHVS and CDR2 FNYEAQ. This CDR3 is CASSLARLGEQYF. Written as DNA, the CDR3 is TGTGCCAGCAGCTTAGCGCGGCTAGGCGAGCAGTACTTC.

The CDR3 region is CASSHRGGQGLNEQYF. The CDR3 coding sequence is TGTGCCAGCAGTCATAGGGGAGGACAGGGTTTGAACGAGCAGTACTTC. J is TRBJ2-7 and V is TRBV5-8; 8 nucleotides line up with TRBD1. V was clipped by 5 bases and J by 5 bases; unmatched bases: 15. The CDR3 spans 16 residues. Germline lookup yields CDR1 SGHTS and CDR2 YDEGEE.

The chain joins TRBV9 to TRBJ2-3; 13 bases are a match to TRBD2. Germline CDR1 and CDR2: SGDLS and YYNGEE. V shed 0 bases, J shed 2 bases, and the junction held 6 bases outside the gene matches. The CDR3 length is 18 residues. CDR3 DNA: TGTGCCAGCAGCGTAGAAAGAACTAGCGGGGGGGACACAGATACGCAGTATTTT. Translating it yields CASSVERTSGGDTDTQYF.